This T cell receptor beta chain was documented in a study of cytomegalovirus exposure and HLA in healthy donors. Study-level results: Solely CMV serostatus was available to characterize immune exposure. A further, later analysis showed that HLA-associated TCR beta chains (compared with equally common others) were more clonally expanded.

The CDR3 is 14 residues long. The germline V gene has CDR1 SNHLY and CDR2 FYNNEI. V was cut by 1 base and J by 0 bases, with 6 bases left in between. The PCR was carried out with 60 Vbeta primers and 13 Jbeta primers. Under the authors' procedure: Per a later analysis, the number of unique TCR beta chains was about 78 million, of which around 9.9 million were shared. Clones were sequenced by immunoSEQ multiplex PCR, and TCRdb holds only the in-frame ones, with some missing. V and J calls and clone size are those listed in that table; D and trimming were worked out from the DNA. The sample includes 130,000 or so clones. For this clone: The antigen remains unidentified.

Sample: PBMCs. The origin of this receptor is a woman aged 40 to 55 in good health and CMV-seronegative. The chain combines TRBV2 with TRBJ1-2; D is possibly TRBD1 (6 bases). CDR3 residues: CASSEEGANYGYTF. The DNA for the CDR3 is TGTGCCAGCAGTGAAGAGGGGGCTAACTATGGCTACACCTTC.